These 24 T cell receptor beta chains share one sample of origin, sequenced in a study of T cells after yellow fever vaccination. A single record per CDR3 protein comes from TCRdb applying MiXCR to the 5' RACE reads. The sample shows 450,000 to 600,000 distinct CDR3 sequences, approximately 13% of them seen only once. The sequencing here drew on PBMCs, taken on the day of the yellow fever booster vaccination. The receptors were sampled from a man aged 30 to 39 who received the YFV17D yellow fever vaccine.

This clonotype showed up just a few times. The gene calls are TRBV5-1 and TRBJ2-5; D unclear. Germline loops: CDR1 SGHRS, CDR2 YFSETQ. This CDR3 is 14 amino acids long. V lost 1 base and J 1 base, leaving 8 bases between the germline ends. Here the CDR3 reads CASSLSTSQETQYF. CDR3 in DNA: TGCGCCAGCAGCTTGAGCACAAGCCAAGAGACCCAGTACTTC.

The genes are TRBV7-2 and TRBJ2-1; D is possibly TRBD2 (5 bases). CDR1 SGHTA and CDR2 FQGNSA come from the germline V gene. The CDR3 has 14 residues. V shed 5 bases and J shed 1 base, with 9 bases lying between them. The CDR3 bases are TGTGCCAGCAGCGAGACTACATCCTACAATGAGCAGTTCTTC. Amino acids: CASSETTSYNEQFF.

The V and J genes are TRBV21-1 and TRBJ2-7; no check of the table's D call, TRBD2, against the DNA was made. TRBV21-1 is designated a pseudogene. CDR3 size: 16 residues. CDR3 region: CASSNSSGTSTYEQYF. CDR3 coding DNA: TGTGCCAGCAGCAATTCCTCCGGGACTTCCACCTACGAGCAGTACTTC.

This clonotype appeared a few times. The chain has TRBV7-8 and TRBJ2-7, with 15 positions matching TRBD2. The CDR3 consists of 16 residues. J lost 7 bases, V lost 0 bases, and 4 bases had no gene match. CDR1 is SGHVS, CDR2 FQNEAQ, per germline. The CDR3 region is CASSLAGTSGRLEQYF. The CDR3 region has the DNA TGTGCCAGCAGCTTAGCGGGGACTAGCGGGAGGTTGGAGCAGTACTTC.

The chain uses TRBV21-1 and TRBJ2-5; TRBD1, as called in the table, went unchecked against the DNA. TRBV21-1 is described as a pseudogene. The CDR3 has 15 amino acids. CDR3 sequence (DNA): TGTGCCAGCAGCAAAGGGGGAAAGGGCCAAGAGACCCAGTACTTC. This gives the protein CASSKGGKGQETQYF.

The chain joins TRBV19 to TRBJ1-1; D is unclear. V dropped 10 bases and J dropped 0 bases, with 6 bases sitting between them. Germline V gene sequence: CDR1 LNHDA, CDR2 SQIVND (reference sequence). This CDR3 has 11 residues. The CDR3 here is CATKMNTEAFF. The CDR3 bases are TGTGCCACTAAGATGAACACTGAAGCTTTCTTT.

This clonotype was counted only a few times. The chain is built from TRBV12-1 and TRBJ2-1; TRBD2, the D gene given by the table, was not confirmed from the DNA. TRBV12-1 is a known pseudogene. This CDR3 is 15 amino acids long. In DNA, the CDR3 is TGTGCCAGCAGTCCTGGACTAGCGGGAGGTTATGAGCAGTTCTTC. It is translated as CASSPGLAGGYEQFF.

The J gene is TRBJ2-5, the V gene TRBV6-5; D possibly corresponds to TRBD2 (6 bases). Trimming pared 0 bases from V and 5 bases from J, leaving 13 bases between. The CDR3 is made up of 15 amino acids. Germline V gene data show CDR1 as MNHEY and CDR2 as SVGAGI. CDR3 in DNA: TGTGCCAGCAGTTACTCGATCGGGACTTCGGAGACCCAGTACTTC. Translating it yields CASSYSIGTSETQYF.

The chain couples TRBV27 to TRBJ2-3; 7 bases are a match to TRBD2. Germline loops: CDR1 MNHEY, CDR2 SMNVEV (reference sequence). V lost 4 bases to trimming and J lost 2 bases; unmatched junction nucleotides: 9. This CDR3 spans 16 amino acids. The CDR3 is CASSWGGRGPTDTQYF. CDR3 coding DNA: TGTGCCAGCAGTTGGGGCGGGAGAGGCCCCACAGATACGCAGTATTTT.

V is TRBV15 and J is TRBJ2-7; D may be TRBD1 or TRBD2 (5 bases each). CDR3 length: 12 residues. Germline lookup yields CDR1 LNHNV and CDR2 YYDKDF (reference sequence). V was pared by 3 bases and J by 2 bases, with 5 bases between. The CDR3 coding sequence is TGTGCCACCAGCAGGGGGGCCTACGAGCAGTACTTC. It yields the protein CATSRGAYEQYF.

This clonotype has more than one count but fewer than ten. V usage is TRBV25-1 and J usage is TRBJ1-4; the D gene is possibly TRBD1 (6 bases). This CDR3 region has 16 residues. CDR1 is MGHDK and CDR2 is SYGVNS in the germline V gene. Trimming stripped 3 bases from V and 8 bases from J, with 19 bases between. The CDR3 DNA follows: TGTGCCAGCAGTGACTCCTCGTATACGACAGGCGAAAAACTGTTTTTT. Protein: CASSDSSYTTGEKLFF.

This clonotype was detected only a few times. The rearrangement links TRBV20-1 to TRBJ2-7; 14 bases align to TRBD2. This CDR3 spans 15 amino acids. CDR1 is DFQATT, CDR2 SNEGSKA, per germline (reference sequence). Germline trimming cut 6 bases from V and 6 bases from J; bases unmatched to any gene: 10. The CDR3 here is CSATKTSGRAREQYF. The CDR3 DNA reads TGCAGTGCCACGAAGACTAGCGGGAGGGCCCGCGAGCAGTACTTC.

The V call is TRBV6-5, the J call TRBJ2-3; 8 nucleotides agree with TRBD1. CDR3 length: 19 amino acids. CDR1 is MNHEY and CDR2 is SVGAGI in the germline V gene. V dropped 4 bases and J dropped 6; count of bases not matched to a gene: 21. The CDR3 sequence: CASSSAGLGQAYSLDTQYF. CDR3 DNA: TGTGCCAGCAGTTCCGCTGGGTTGGGACAGGCGTATTCACTCGATACGCAGTATTTT.

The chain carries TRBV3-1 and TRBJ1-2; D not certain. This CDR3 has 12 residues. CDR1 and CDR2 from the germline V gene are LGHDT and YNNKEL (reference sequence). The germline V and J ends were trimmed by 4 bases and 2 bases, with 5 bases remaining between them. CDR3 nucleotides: TGTGCCAGCAGCCGGAGGAACTATGGCTACACCTTC. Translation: CASSRRNYGYTF.

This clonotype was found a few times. The CDR3 nucleotides read TGTGCCAGCAGCCTGGGACTAGCGGACATCACAGATACGCAGTATTTT. This gives the protein CASSLGLADITDTQYF. The rearrangement links TRBV4-2 to TRBJ2-3; 11 bases fit TRBD2. CDR1 and CDR2 from the germline V gene are LGHNA and YNFKEQ. The CDR3 spans 16 residues. V shed 4 bases and J 2 bases; nucleotides not matched to a gene: 5.

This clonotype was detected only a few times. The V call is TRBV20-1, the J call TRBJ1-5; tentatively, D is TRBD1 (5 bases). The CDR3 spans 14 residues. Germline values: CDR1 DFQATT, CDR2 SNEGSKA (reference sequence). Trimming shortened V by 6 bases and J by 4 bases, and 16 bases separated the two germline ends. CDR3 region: CSALLGPLNQPQHF. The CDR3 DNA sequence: TGCAGTGCCCTGTTGGGACCCCTAAATCAGCCCCAGCATTTT.

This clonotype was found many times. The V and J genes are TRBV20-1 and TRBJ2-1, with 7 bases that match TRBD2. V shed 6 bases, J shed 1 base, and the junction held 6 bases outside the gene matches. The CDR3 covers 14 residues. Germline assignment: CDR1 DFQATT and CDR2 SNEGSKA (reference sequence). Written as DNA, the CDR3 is TGCAGTGCAACCTCTAGCGGTTCCTACAATGAGCAGTTCTTC. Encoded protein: CSATSSGSYNEQFF.

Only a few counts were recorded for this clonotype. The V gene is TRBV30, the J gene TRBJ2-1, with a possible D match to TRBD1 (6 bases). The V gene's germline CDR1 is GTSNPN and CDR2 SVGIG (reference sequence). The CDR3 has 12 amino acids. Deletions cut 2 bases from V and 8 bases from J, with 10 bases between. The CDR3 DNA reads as TGTGCCTGGAGTACACAGGGCTATGAGCAGTTCTTC. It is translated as CAWSTQGYEQFF. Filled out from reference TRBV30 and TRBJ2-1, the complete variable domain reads SQTIHQWPATLVQPVGSPLSLECTVEGTSNPNLYWYRQAAGRGLQLLFYSVGIGQISSEVPQNLSASRPQDRQFILSSKKLLLSDSGFYLCAWSTQGYEQFFGPGTRLTVL.

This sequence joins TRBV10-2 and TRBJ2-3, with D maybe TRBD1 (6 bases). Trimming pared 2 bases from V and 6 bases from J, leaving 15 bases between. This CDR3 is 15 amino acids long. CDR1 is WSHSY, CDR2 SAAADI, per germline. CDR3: CASSEKGERSDTQYF. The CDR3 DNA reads TGCGCCAGCAGTGAGAAGGGGGAACGGTCGGATACGCAGTATTTT.

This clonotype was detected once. This CDR3 reads CASSLTELASTQYF. Here the CDR3 DNA reads TGTGCCAGCAGCTTAACAGAACTAGCGAGTACGCAGTATTTT. The genes are TRBV7-3 and TRBJ2-3, with 7 bases that match TRBD2. Germline CDR1 reads SGHTA; CDR2 reads FQGTGA. The trim removed 0 bases at V and 8 bases at J, leaving 5 bases unmatched. The CDR3 runs 14 residues. Full variable domain (missing parts from reference TRBV7-3 and TRBJ2-3): GAGVSQTPSNKVTEKGKYVELRCDPISGHTALYWYRQSLGQGPEFLIYFQGTGAADDSGLPNDRFFAVRPEGSVSTLKIQRTERGDSAVYLCASSLTELASTQYFGPGTRLTVL.

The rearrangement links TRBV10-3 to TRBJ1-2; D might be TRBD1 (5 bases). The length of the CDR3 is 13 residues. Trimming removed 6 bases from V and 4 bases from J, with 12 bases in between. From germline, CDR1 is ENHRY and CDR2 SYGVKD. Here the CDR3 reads CAIRQEGGYGYTF. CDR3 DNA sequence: TGTGCCATCAGACAGGAGGGTGGCTATGGCTACACCTTC.

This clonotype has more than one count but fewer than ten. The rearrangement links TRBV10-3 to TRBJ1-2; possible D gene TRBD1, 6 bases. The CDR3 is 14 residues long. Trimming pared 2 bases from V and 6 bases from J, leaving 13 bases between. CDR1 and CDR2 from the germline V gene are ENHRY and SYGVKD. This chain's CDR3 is CAISEQSGVDGYTF. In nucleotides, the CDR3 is TGTGCCATCAGTGAGCAATCAGGGGTGGATGGCTACACCTTC.

Here the CDR3 DNA reads TGTGCCAGCAGTGAGGGTGTGGCACTGCAGTATTTT. Its protein is CASSEGVALQYF. The chain uses TRBV6-5 and TRBJ2-3; possible D gene TRBD2, 5 bases. CDR3 length: 12 residues. Trimming took 5 bases from V and 11 from J, leaving 14 bases between them. CDR1 is MNHEY and CDR2 is SVGAGI in the germline V gene.

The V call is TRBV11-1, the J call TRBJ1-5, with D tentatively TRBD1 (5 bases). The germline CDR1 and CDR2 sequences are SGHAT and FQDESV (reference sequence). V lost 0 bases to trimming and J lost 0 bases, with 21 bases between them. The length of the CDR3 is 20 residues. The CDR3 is CASSLARGEGVRNSNQPQHF. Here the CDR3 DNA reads TGTGCCAGCAGCTTAGCGCGTGGGGAAGGGGTCAGGAATAGCAATCAGCCCCAGCATTTT. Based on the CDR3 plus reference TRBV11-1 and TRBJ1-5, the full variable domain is EAEVAQSPRYKITEKSQAVAFWCDPISGHATLYWYRQILGQGPELLVQFQDESVVDDSQLPKDRFSAERLKGVDSTLKIQPAELGDSAMYLCASSLARGEGVRNSNQPQHFGDGTRLSIL.